This T cell receptor beta chain stems from a study of technical replicates of blood from a few donors. The V and J ends lost 5 bases and 5 bases respectively, with 18 bases between them. This CDR3 is 14 amino acids long. Germline V lookup: CDR1 GTSNPN, CDR2 SVGIG (reference sequence). Profiling relied on immunoSEQ multiplex PCR, and the TCRdb table lists in-frame clones only, not all of them. This table has about 82,000 clones, around 96% appearing once. The V gene is TRBV30, the J gene TRBJ1-2; possible D gene TRBD1, 5 bases. Sequences were obtained from T cells isolated from PBMCs. The sequence was collected from a human donor in good health. The CDR3 loop is CAWGATLNFYGYTF. The CDR3 DNA sequence: TGTGCCTGGGGGGCCACGTTGAACTTTTATGGCTACACCTTC.